The T cell receptor beta chain under discussion was sequenced for a study of spatial heterogeneity in lung cancer. Study-wide findings and caveats: Relative to follow-up, resection was when ubiquitous expanded tumor TCRs appeared more in blood.

This clonotype has at least ten counts. Its antigen is unknown. Time point described: sample taken at primary tumor resection. CDR3 size: 15 residues. Germline V gene sequence: CDR1 SGHRS, CDR2 YFSETQ. Trimming removed 1 base at V and 0 bases at J, with 7 bases between. Via MiXCR, TCRdb re-called the 5' RACE reads, giving one row per CDR3 protein. This repertoire shows 40,000 to 45,000 distinct CDR3 sequences, roughly an eighth found once; its top ten account for 55% to 65%. The source was PBMCs, collected at surgery. The sequence was obtained from a male donor with early-stage non-small cell lung cancer. The chain combines TRBV5-1 with TRBJ2-2; D call uncertain. The CDR3 DNA is TGCGCCAGCAGCTTGTTGCGGACGAACACCGGGGAGCTGTTTTTT. Its translation is CASSLLRTNTGELFF.